This passage covers 8 T cell receptor beta chains from one sample sequenced in a study of naive and memory T cell subsets. Study results and caveats: Especially in CD8 cells, naive repertoires contained a few larger clonotypes, possibly CD45RA-re-expressing memory cells.

The antigens for these receptors are not known. Both TRBC1 and TRBC2 were covered by a beta constant-region primer of two equimolar oligonucleotides. Ligated cDNA was amplified by four rounds of PCR with nested alpha and beta constant-region primers and SP2. A single record per CDR3 protein comes from TCRdb applying MiXCR to the UMI-ligation and nested PCR reads. The sample holds tens of thousands of distinct CDR3 sequences, roughly 10% seen once. Sequencing input: naive CD4+ T cells from blood. These receptors all come from a human donor in good health.

This clonotype was recorded many times. This sequence joins TRBV28 and TRBJ2-5; a weak D match, TRBD1 (5 bases). Trimming cost V 6 bases and J 0 bases, with 8 bases left between them. The length of the CDR3 is 13 residues. CDR1 is MDHEN and CDR2 is SYDVKM in the germline V gene. The CDR3, as DNA: TGTGCCAGCAGCCCCAGGGACCAAGAGACCCAGTACTTC. Its translation: CASSPRDQETQYF.

This rearrangement joins TRBV10-2 to TRBJ2-1; D gene ambiguous. Trimming took off 4 bases at V and 0 bases at J, with 13 bases between the two ends. CDR3 length equals 16 residues. The V gene's germline CDR1 is WSHSY and CDR2 SAAADI. As DNA, the CDR3 is TGCGCCAGCAGTGGCACCCGCCTAAGCTCCTACAATGAGCAGTTCTTC. Protein: CASSGTRLSSYNEQFF.

V and J are TRBV14 and TRBJ1-2; TRBD1 agrees at 7 bases. Per germline, CDR1 SGHDN and CDR2 FVKESK. This CDR3 is 18 amino acids long. The V gene end was trimmed by 1 base and the J gene end by 4 bases; junction bases not matched to a gene: 15. In DNA, the CDR3 is TGTGCCAGCAGCCAAGTGATCAGACTTTCGACAGGGCGCTATGGCTACACCTTC. Translated, it gives CASSQVIRLSTGRYGYTF.

This clonotype has just a few counts. V and J are TRBV7-2 and TRBJ1-4; D is perhaps TRBD1 (5 bases). The CDR3 spans 15 residues. CDR1 is SGHTA, CDR2 FQGNSA, per germline. V was pared by 0 bases and J by 8 bases, with 13 bases between. The DNA of the CDR3 is TGTGCCAGCAGCTTAGCCCCAGGGAGGAGGGAAAAACTGTTTTTT. Protein: CASSLAPGRREKLFF.

The rearrangement uses TRBV21-1 and TRBJ2-6. TRBV21-1 is tagged as a pseudogene. This CDR3 is built from 16 residues. The CDR3 DNA reads TGTGCCAGCAGCAAACGCCCCCGTTCGGGGGCCAACGTCCTGACTTTC. Translating gives CASSKRPRSGANVLTF.

The chain combines TRBV24-1 with TRBJ2-2, with 10 bases identical to TRBD2. Germline lookup yields CDR1 KGHDR and CDR2 SFDVKD. V dropped 4 bases and J dropped 6; count of bases not matched to a gene: 7. The CDR3 length is 16 residues. This chain's CDR3 is CATSERTSGPAGELFF. DNA for the CDR3: TGTGCCACCAGTGAACGGACTAGCGGACCCGCCGGGGAGCTGTTTTTT.

The chain joins TRBV19 to TRBJ1-5, with a tentative D call TRBD1 (6 bases). The germline V gene encodes CDR1 LNHDA and CDR2 SQIVND (reference sequence). The length of the CDR3 is 14 residues. Trimming pared 7 bases from V and 1 base from J, leaving 11 bases between. Here the CDR3 DNA reads TGTGCCAGTAAGGGCAGGGGAAGCAATCAGCCCCAGCATTTT. As protein: CASKGRGSNQPQHF.

With regard to this clonotype: The junction departs from germline at one end; a sequencing error may be responsible. The J gene is TRBJ1-4, the V gene TRBV25-1; 10 bases are shared with TRBD1. Germline-derived CDR1 and CDR2 are MGHDK and SYGVNS. This CDR3 is built from 14 residues. The CDR3, as DNA: TGTGCCACCAGTTCGGGACAGGGGTCATATAAGTGGTTTTTT. Protein product: CATSSGQGSYKWFF.